This TCR beta chain was sequenced during a study of post-analysis software for immune sequencing data (dated by TCRdb to 2013 to 2016). Turning to the overall study: Disease courses on record covered relapsing-remitting, secondary progressive and progressive-relapsing multiple sclerosis, though some patients had no subtype annotation. A subset of samples was prepared in parallel using single-end sample barcoding, then pooled and co-amplified after Illumina adapter ligation. The patient repertoires were set against under 13 previously published healthy control repertoires from donors whose ages ranged from roughly 6 to 27 years.

Results the study describes overall, beyond this receptor: Significantly lower normalized Chao1 diversity was found in multiple sclerosis patients than in controls, suggesting substantial peripheral T-cell clonal expansion. Four or five TRBV segments, including TRBV5-6, TRBV5-1 and TRBV20-1, were significantly more frequent in patients than controls. Direct clustering with F measure showed strong co-clustering of samples prepared in the same batch, prompting a batch-effect correction. The multiple sclerosis patient group was slightly younger than the control group.

To demonstrate the VDJtools post-analysis software, the study profiled TCR beta repertoires from the peripheral blood of under 15 young patients with multiple sclerosis. The multiple sclerosis patients were children and adolescents ranging in age from about 6 to 17 years. Regarding this clonotype: What this receptor recognizes is not known. No per-base quality is available; no much larger clone lies one base away.

The receptor library was made with PCR. The sequencer listed for this sample is Illumina HiSeq 2500. To reduce PCR and sequencing biases, unique molecular identifiers were built into the TCR beta cDNA libraries. Approximately 500,000 cDNA molecules were obtained per 1 to 10 million input T cells, so each molecule approximated one T cell. The patient libraries were prepared and sequenced using the same protocol as the earlier healthy control dataset. Within a given batch, samples were prepared together, multiplexed and sequenced on the same HiSeq lane. Regarding the original processing steps: MIGEC handled the raw barcoded reads, throwing out single-read molecular identifier groups before consensus assembly and CDR3 extraction. VDJtools was used for post-analysis of the clonotype tables, with diversity normalized by down-sampling every dataset to the smallest sample size. In repertoire overlap clustering, CDR3 amino acid sequences, but not nucleotide sequences, were matched to correct batch-related cross-sample contamination. Using fastp at Q25 and MiXCR, TCRdb reprocessed the public reads and kept productive beta chains. One record per CDR3 amino acid sequence lists the most common genes and DNA. TCRdb's processing, not the authors', yielded these V and J calls. The sample has roughly 670,000 distinct CDR3 sequences on record, approximately 60% of them singletons. The ten largest account for roughly 12% of the sample.

Reading from cysteine to phenylalanine, the CDR3 counts 14 amino acids. Just the 42-base CDR3 DNA is kept, in frame starting at base 1. Cut back by 3 bases and 0 bases, the V and J ends lie 10 bases apart. Via the germline V gene (reference sequence), CDR1 is DFQATT and CDR2 SNEGSKA. The source is a girl aged 2 to 9 with multiple sclerosis. Source material: blood. Rearrangement joined TRBV20-1 to TRBJ2-3; the D gene identity is not certain. The DNA reads TGCAGTGCTAGGTGGAGCGCCAGCACAGATACGCAGTATTTT. Its protein reads: CSARWSASTDTQYF.